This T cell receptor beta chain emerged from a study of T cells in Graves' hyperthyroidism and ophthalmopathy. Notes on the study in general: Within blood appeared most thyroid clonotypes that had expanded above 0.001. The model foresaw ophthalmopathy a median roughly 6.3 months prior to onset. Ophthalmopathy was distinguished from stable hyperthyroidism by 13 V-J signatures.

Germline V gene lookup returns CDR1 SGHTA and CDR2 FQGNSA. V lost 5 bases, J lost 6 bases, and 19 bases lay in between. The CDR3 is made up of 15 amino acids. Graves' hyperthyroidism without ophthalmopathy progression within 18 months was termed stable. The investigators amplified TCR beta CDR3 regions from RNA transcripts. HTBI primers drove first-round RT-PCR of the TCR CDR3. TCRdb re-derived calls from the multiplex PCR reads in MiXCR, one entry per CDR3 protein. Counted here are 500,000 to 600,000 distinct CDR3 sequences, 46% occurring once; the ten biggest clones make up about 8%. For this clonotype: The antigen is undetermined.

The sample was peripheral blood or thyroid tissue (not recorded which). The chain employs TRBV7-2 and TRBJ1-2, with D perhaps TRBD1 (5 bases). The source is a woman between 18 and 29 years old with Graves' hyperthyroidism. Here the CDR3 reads CASSGGRGYSHGYTF. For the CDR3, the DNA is TGTGCCAGCAGCGGGGGGAGGGGTTATTCGCATGGCTACACCTTC.